This T cell receptor (beta chain) was sequenced in a study of T cell changes during pregnancy in multiple sclerosis. CDR3 length: 14 residues. In germline, CDR1 is SQVTM, CDR2 ANQGSEA. V dropped 7 bases and J dropped 3; count of bases not matched to a gene: 9. Clones were sequenced by immunoSEQ multiplex PCR, and TCRdb holds only the in-frame ones, with some missing. The sample holds about 28,000 clones, approximately 94% seen once. This sequence originates from a female donor with multiple sclerosis, enrolled in a pregnancy study. V and J are TRBV29-1 and TRBJ2-1; 7 nucleotides align to TRBD2. The specimen comprised CD4+ T cells from peripheral blood mononuclear cells, sampled after pregnancy. CDR3 in amino acids: CSAVRDYLYNEQFF. The CDR3 nucleotides read TGCAGCGCGGTCCGGGACTACCTCTACAATGAGCAGTTCTTC.